Listed below are T cell receptor beta chains from one sample, sequenced in a study of immune cell composition in non-small cell lung cancer. Assay used: immunoSEQ multiplex PCR; TCRdb lists only in-frame clones, some missing. The table lists about 4,900 clones, around 78% of them singletons. Source material: lung tumor tissue. These receptors all come from a human donor with non-small cell lung cancer. Each CDR3 is given with its conserved first and last residue. The D gene is left open where the match is weak. Clone size appears in some rows only: once, few, many, or a class for an expanded clone.

d_call,j_call,v_call,clone_size,cdr3_aa,cdr3_nt
.,TRBJ2-7,TRBV6-1,.,CASSDRAYEQYF,TGTGCCAGCAGTGACAGGGCCTACGAGCAGTACTTC
.,TRBJ2-5,TRBV20-1,.,CSARVRETQYF,TGCAGTGCTAGAGTGAGGGAGACCCAGTACTTC
.,TRBJ2-3,TRBV18,.,CASSTDRTTTDTQYF,TGTGCCAGCTCCACCGACAGGACCACCACAGATACGCAGTATTTT
.,TRBJ2-7,TRBV4-1,.,CASSRGTYYEQYF,TGCGCCAGCAGCCGCGGGACTTACTACGAGCAGTACTTC
.,TRBJ2-5,TRBV7-2,.,CASSLASIQETQYF,TGTGCCAGCAGCTTAGCTAGTATCCAAGAGACCCAGTACTTC
TRBD1,TRBJ1-2,TRBV19,.,CASSIGAGGRYGYTF,TGTGCCAGTAGTATCGGGGCAGGGGGCCGCTATGGCTACACCTTC
TRBD1,TRBJ1-1,TRBV30,few,CAWSFTGGSYMAEAFF,TGTGCCTGGAGCTTTACAGGGGGCTCGTATATGGCTGAAGCTTTCTTT
.,TRBJ2-5,TRBV6-1,.,CASRVRQAPETQYF,TGTGCCAGCAGAGTCCGACAGGCTCCGGAGACCCAGTACTTC
.,TRBJ1-1,TRBV7-3,large,CASSRGLKTEAFF,TGTGCCAGCAGCCGGGGGTTGAAAACTGAAGCTTTCTTT
TRBD1,TRBJ2-1,TRBV7-3,.,CASSQNRITTGLYWNEQFF,TGTGCCAGCAGCCAAAACCGAATTACGACAGGGTTGTATTGGAATGAGCAGTTCTTC
.,TRBJ2-1,TRBV23-1,.,CASSQPLRSNEQFF,TGCGCCAGCAGTCAACCACTAAGGTCTAATGAGCAGTTCTTC
TRBD1,TRBJ1-1,TRBV18,.,CASSPRPRGPTEAFF,TGTGCCAGCTCACCACGACCCAGGGGGCCCACTGAAGCTTTCTTT